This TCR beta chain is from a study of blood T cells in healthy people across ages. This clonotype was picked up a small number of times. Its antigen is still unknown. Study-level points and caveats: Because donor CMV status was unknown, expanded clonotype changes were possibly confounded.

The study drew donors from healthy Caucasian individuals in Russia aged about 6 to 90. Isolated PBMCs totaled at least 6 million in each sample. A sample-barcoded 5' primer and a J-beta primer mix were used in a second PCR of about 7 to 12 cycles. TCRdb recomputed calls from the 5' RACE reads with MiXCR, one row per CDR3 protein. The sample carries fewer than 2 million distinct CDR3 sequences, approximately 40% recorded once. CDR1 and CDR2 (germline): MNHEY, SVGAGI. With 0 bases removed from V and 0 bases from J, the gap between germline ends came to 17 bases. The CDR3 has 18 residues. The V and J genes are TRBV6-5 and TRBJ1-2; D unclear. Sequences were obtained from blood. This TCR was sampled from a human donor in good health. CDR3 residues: CASSYSASGDLANYGYTF. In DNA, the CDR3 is TGTGCCAGCAGTTACTCGGCGTCAGGAGACCTAGCTAACTATGGCTACACCTTC.